A selection of T cell receptor beta chains follows, all from one sample in a study of regulatory T cells in long-lasting Graves disease. Each CDR3 protein is one row after TCRdb ran MiXCR on the multiplex PCR reads. The sample holds 450,000 to 600,000 distinct CDR3 sequences, around 15% seen once. Another study also made use of these data, one on T cells in Graves' hyperthyroidism and ophthalmopathy.

The sample was peripheral blood mononuclear cells (PBMCs), taken at new diagnosis, from a patient treated with antithyroid drugs. All receptors come from a man aged 35-49 years with Graves disease. Each CDR3 is given without its conserved first and last residue. A D gene is named only where the DNA matches it firmly.

d_gene	v_gene	j_gene	CDR3aa
TRBD2	TRBV7-9	TRBJ2-4	ASSGTSSKNIQY
NA	TRBV28	TRBJ2-6	ASSYLGGVGANVLT
NA	TRBV5-1	TRBJ2-5	ASSPSAQETQY
TRBD1	TRBV5-1	TRBJ2-7	ASSFLGQAYEQY
NA	TRBV28	TRBJ1-6	ASTAPWKKDSPLH
NA	TRBV28	TRBJ2-7	ASSREPDSTYEQY
NA	TRBV6-1	TRBJ2-7	ASSRGLDRSYEQY
NA	TRBV20-1	TRBJ1-6	SARDLGDYNSPLH
NA	TRBV19	TRBJ1-1	ASSIARGKAF
NA	TRBV7-9	NA	ASSLPLGADTQY
TRBD2	TRBV20-1	TRBJ2-2	SARLAGTGELF
NA	TRBV20-1	TRBJ2-3	SAMERSMGTDTQY
TRBD2	TRBV5-1	TRBJ2-1	ASSYGLAGGDNEQF
TRBD1	TRBV7-8	TRBJ2-5	ASSKGDSQETQY
NA	TRBV28	TRBJ1-5	ASSLWGREVGQPQH
TRBD2	TRBV20-1	TRBJ2-1	SATRLAGGSYNEQF
NA	TRBV7-9	TRBJ2-6	ASSLGLQGRSSGANVLT
NA	TRBV12-3/TRBV12-4	TRBJ1-1	ASSFGEVPEAF
NA	TRBV15	TRBJ2-5	ATSSRVAARQETQY
TRBD2	TRBV5-1	TRBJ2-3	ASSDSGRADTQY
NA	TRBV28	TRBJ2-2	ASSLETSSAGELF
NA	TRBV29-1	TRBJ1-4	SVEDRNEKLF
NA	TRBV6-1	TRBJ1-1	ASSESRNTEAF
NA	TRBV7-3	TRBJ2-5	ASSTNGGSQETQY
NA	TRBV20-1	TRBJ1-5	SARVSVGWQPQH
NA	TRBV18	TRBJ1-1	ASSPGLGTEAF
NA	TRBV9	TRBJ2-1	ASSLGASSGNEQF
TRBD1	TRBV12-5	TRBJ2-2	ASALPRTGLTGELF
NA	TRBV19	TRBJ1-2	ASSMGRQNYGYT
NA	TRBV28	TRBJ2-7	ASSYRVEQY
TRBD2	TRBV20-1	TRBJ2-1	SASGSAYNEQF
TRBD2	TRBV9	TRBJ2-2	ASSVGTSGMNTGELF